The 21 T cell receptor beta chains given below trace back to one sample, sequenced in a study of beta chain features in type 1 diabetes (dated by TCRdb to 2017 to 2018). What these receptors recognize is not known. What the study reported, not specific to this receptor: A moderate but significant shortening of TCRB CDR3 length was observed in type 1 diabetes patients in all four CD4+ subsets.

The protocol used for the library was the immunoSEQ multiplex PCR assay. The entire isolated RNA was reverse transcribed using the High Capacity cDNA Reverse Transcription Kit, and thus expressed TCRB transcripts were sequenced. TCRdb mirrors the immuneACCESS table, restricted to in-frame sequences. Some clones are absent from its copies; in checked studies, under half trace to an unresolved V gene, and the reason for the others is unknown. This sample lists over 150,000 clones; almost 8% were detected once. Jointly, the top ten make up approximately 0.5% of the sample. The sample was central memory CD4+ T cells from blood. The receptors here all came from a man aged 18 to 30 with type 1 diabetes.

The chain combines TRBV5-4 with TRBJ2-3; 9 nucleotides align to TRBD2. CDR3 length: 15 residues. The germline CDR1 and CDR2 sequences are SGHNT and YYREEE (reference sequence). V was clipped by 4 bases and J by 1 base; unmatched bases: 4. In DNA, the CDR3 is TGTGCCAGCAGCCCCCGACTAGCGGGCACAGATACGCAGTATTTT. Its translation is CASSPRLAGTDTQYF.

The chain links TRBV18 to TRBJ2-2, with D uncertain. Trimming shortened V by 4 bases and J by 4 bases, and 10 bases separated the two germline ends. Germline CDR1 KGHSH, CDR2 LQKENI. CDR3 size: 14 residues. CDR3 amino acids: CASSLNSGTGELFF. In DNA, the CDR3 is TGTGCCAGCTCACTAAACAGTGGCACCGGGGAGCTGTTTTTT.

This clone showed up just a few times. The chain has TRBV25-1 and TRBJ1-1; a possible D gene is TRBD1 (5 bases). CDR3 length: 13 residues. Germline loops: CDR1 MGHDK, CDR2 SYGVNS. V was shortened by 3 bases and J by 8 bases, with 13 bases between the two germline ends. The CDR3: CASSDSDRIEAFF. Here the CDR3 DNA reads TGTGCCAGCAGTGATTCCGACAGAATCGAAGCTTTCTTT.

This clone appeared a few times. The rearrangement links TRBV2 to TRBJ2-1; D gene uncertain. This CDR3 is 11 amino acids long. Trimming cost V 6 bases and J 9 bases, with 9 bases left between them. CDR1 is SNHLY, CDR2 FYNNEI, per germline. DNA for the CDR3: TGTGCCAGCAGCGCGGCCTCTGAGCAGTTCTTC. Amino acid sequence: CASSAASEQFF.

In its sample, this clone was seen a few times. The chain is built from TRBV27 and TRBJ2-3; possibly TRBD2 for D (6 bases). Germline loops: CDR1 MNHEY, CDR2 SMNVEV (reference sequence). With 3 bases removed from V and 7 bases from J, the gap between germline ends came to 14 bases. CDR3 size: 14 residues. The CDR3 loop is CASSLEGVANTQYF. In nucleotides, the CDR3 is TGTGCCAGCAGTTTGGAGGGAGTAGCGAATACGCAGTATTTT.

The gene calls are TRBV29-1 and TRBJ1-4; D unclear. Looked up from germline, CDR1 is SQVTM and CDR2 is ANQGSEA. V dropped 4 bases and J dropped 5 bases, with 11 bases sitting between them. The CDR3 extends over 13 amino acids. The CDR3 sequence is CSVVEQTNEKLFF. In DNA, the CDR3 is TGCAGCGTTGTAGAGCAGACAAATGAAAAACTGTTTTTT.

The chain is built from TRBV6-6 and TRBJ1-5; maybe TRBD1 (6 bases). The germline V gene has CDR1 MNHNY and CDR2 SVGAGI (reference sequence). This CDR3 contains 14 residues. V gave up 3 bases and J gave up 6 bases, with 12 bases separating them. The DNA for the CDR3 is TGTGCCAGCAGTTATCAGGGGAATGGTCAGCCCCAGCATTTT. Its protein product is CASSYQGNGQPQHF.

CDR3 residues: CASSPGTSRETQYF. CDR3 nucleotides: TGTGCCAGCAGCCCCGGGACTAGCAGAGAGACCCAGTACTTC. V gene TRBV11-2 combines with J gene TRBJ2-5, with TRBD2 matching over 9 bases. The CDR3 contains 14 residues. V trimming: 5 bases; J trimming: 4 bases; junction bases outside the gene matches: 5. The V gene's germline CDR1 is SGHAT and CDR2 FQNNGV.

The chain carries TRBV9 and TRBJ2-5, with TRBD2 identical over 9 bases. The CDR3 length is 17 residues. Germline CDR1 and CDR2: SGDLS and YYNGEE. The V gene end was trimmed by 0 bases and the J gene end by 1 base; junction bases not matched to a gene: 7. The CDR3 bases are TGTGCCAGCAGCGTAGGATGGTCTAGCGGGGCCCAAGAGACCCAGTACTTC. Protein: CASSVGWSSGAQETQYF.

This clone was picked up a small number of times. The chain uses TRBV7-2 and TRBJ1-5; D is possibly TRBD1 (5 bases). Germline-derived CDR1 and CDR2 are SGHTA and FQGNSA. Trimming took 3 bases from V and 1 from J, leaving 10 bases between them. The CDR3 has 15 amino acids. CDR3 in amino acids: CASSFSRESNQPQHF. CDR3 in DNA: TGTGCCAGCAGCTTCTCCAGGGAAAGCAATCAGCCCCAGCATTTT. The full variable domain, its missing parts supplied by reference TRBV7-2 and TRBJ1-5, is GAGVSQSPSNKVTEKGKDVELRCDPISGHTALYWYRQSLGQGLEFLIYFQGNSAPDKSGLPSDRFSAERTGGSVSTLTIQRTQQEDSAVYLCASSFSRESNQPQHFGDGTRLSIL.

The sample holds a few counts of this clone. The chain joins TRBV6-5 to TRBJ2-5; 8 bases are a match to TRBD2. The CDR3 sequence is 13 residues long. Germline CDR1 MNHEY, CDR2 SVGAGI. With V trimmed by 6 bases and J by 4 bases, 4 bases remained unmatched. CDR3 in amino acids: CASSRGGGETQYF. The CDR3 nucleotides are TGTGCCAGCAGCCGGGGGGGCGGAGAGACCCAGTACTTC.

The J gene is TRBJ1-2, the V gene TRBV5-6; 9 nucleotides agree with TRBD1. Unmatched junction bases numbered 19, after V lost 6 bases and J lost 4 bases. Germline V gene data show CDR1 as SGHDT and CDR2 as YYEEEE. The CDR3 sequence is 18 residues long. CDR3 DNA sequence: TGTGCCAGCACCCTTTCCGACACTACAGGGGGCATGATCTATGGCTACACCTTC. Amino acid sequence: CASTLSDTTGGMIYGYTF.

This sequence joins TRBV6-5 and TRBJ1-2; unclear D gene. The CDR3 is 16 amino acids. Germline V lookup: CDR1 MNHEY, CDR2 SVGAGI. Trimming stripped 0 bases from V and 0 bases from J, with 11 bases between. This chain's CDR3 is CASSYSGEGPNYGYTF. As DNA, the CDR3 is TGTGCCAGCAGTTACTCAGGAGAGGGTCCTAACTATGGCTACACCTTC.

The chain employs TRBV5-6 and TRBJ1-5; a weak D match, TRBD1 (5 bases). The CDR3 is made up of 14 amino acids. Trimming left V 0 bases short and J 1 base short, with 5 bases between. CDR1 and CDR2 (germline): SGHDT, YYEEEE. The chain's CDR3 is CASSLAGSNQPQHF. DNA for the CDR3: TGTGCCAGCAGCTTGGCAGGGAGCAATCAGCCCCAGCATTTT. The whole variable domain, filled in from reference TRBV5-6 and TRBJ1-5, reads DAGVTQSPTHLIKTRGQQVTLRCSPKSGHDTVSWYQQALGQGPQFIFQYYEEEERQRGNFPDRFSGHQFPNYSSELNVNALLLGDSALYLCASSLAGSNQPQHFGDGTRLSIL.

This clone was seen a handful of times. The genes are TRBV7-8 and TRBJ1-5, with 7 positions matching TRBD1. This CDR3 is 15 amino acids long. The junction had 6 bases not matched to a gene; V was cut back by 1 base and J by 6 bases. Germline CDR1 reads SGHVS; CDR2 reads FQNEAQ. CDR3 in DNA: TGTGCCAGCAGCTTAGGGAAGGGGGCGATTCAGCCCCAGCATTTT. It is translated as CASSLGKGAIQPQHF.

This chain links TRBV7-2 with TRBJ2-3; D is possibly TRBD2 (6 bases). The CDR3 extends over 15 amino acids. Trimming removed 2 bases from V and 2 bases from J, with 11 bases in between. The germline CDR1 and CDR2 sequences are SGHTA and FQGNSA. The CDR3 DNA is TGTGCCAGCAGCTTACGGCGGGGTGACACAGATACGCAGTATTTT. Amino acid sequence: CASSLRRGDTDTQYF.

This clone was detected many times. The rearrangement uses TRBV7-2 and TRBJ1-2, with TRBD1 identical over 8 bases. Trimming cost V 0 bases and J 6 bases; bases outside gene matches: 0. The CDR3 covers 13 residues. From germline, CDR1 is SGHTA and CDR2 FQGNSA. The CDR3 loop is CASSLATGDGYTF. As DNA, the CDR3 is TGTGCCAGCAGCTTAGCGACAGGGGATGGCTACACCTTC.

This clone was recorded many times. The chain links TRBV30 to TRBJ1-2; D possibly corresponds to TRBD1 (5 bases). Germline V gene data show CDR1 as GTSNPN and CDR2 as SVGIG (reference sequence). The length of the CDR3 is 16 residues. V was pared by 2 bases and J by 5 bases, with 21 bases between. CDR3: CAWSKAGKSDVYGYTF. CDR3 coding DNA: TGTGCCTGGAGTAAGGCAGGGAAGTCTGATGTGTATGGCTACACCTTC.

The genes are TRBV11-2 and TRBJ1-1; perhaps TRBD1 as D (6 bases). Deletions cut 5 bases from V and 1 base from J, with 14 bases between. The CDR3 extends over 15 amino acids. Germline CDR1 reads SGHAT; CDR2 reads FQNNGV. Here the CDR3 reads CASSLNPGQNTEAFF. Written as DNA, the CDR3 is TGTGCCAGCAGCCTAAATCCGGGACAGAACACTGAAGCTTTCTTT.

This clone showed up just a few times. The CDR3 region is CASSLSMAGAVDTQYF. CDR3 DNA: TGTGCCAGCAGCTTATCAATGGCGGGAGCGGTAGATACGCAGTATTTT. The chain uses TRBV11-2 and TRBJ2-3, with TRBD2 matching over 7 bases. CDR1 and CDR2 (germline): SGHAT, FQNNGV. Trimming at V came to 2 bases and at J to 5 bases, leaving 10 bases not matched to a gene. The CDR3 covers 16 residues.

This chain joins TRBV20-1 and TRBJ1-2; D may be TRBD1 (5 bases). This CDR3 is 11 amino acids long. The germline gives CDR1 DFQATT, CDR2 SNEGSKA (reference sequence). V gave up 3 bases and J gave up 6 bases, with 8 bases separating them. The CDR3, as DNA: TGCAGTGCTAGCCGCAGGGATGGCTACACCTTC. This translates into CSASRRDGYTF.